A single sample gave rise to the 5 T cell receptor beta chains below, sequenced in a study of T cell responses to AZD1222 COVID-19 vaccine. Only in-frame clones appear in the TCRdb table, and some are missing; sequencing was by immunoSEQ multiplex PCR. The table has roughly 80,000 clones, 88% seen once. Sequenced material: peripheral blood, taken on day 0 of MenACWY control vaccination. The receptors come from an adult in good health.

This rearrangement joins TRBV19 to TRBJ1-3, with no clear D. This CDR3 has 14 residues. With 3 bases removed from V and 0 bases from J, the gap between germline ends came to 6 bases. Germline-derived CDR1 and CDR2 are LNHDA and SQIVND (reference sequence). The CDR3: CASSMADSGNTIYF. The CDR3, as DNA: TGTGCCAGTAGTATGGCCGACTCTGGAAACACCATATATTTT. The whole variable domain, filled in from reference TRBV19 and TRBJ1-3, reads DGGITQSPKYLFRKEGQNVTLSCEQNLNHDAMYWYRQDPGQGLRLIYYSQIVNDFQKGDIAEGYSVSREKKESFPLTVTSAQKNPTAFYLCASSMADSGNTIYFGEGSWLTVV.

The chain carries TRBV5-5 and TRBJ2-7, with a possible D match to TRBD2 (6 bases). Germline V gene sequence: CDR1 SGHKS, CDR2 YYEKEE (reference sequence). The CDR3 covers 14 residues. V shed 0 bases and J shed 4 bases, with 11 bases lying between them. The CDR3 DNA sequence: TGTGCCAGCAGCTTGGCCGCGGGATCATACGAGCAGTACTTC. It is translated as CASSLAAGSYEQYF.

The chain joins TRBV10-3 to TRBJ1-1, with TRBD1 as a possible D gene (6 bases). There are 13 residues in the CDR3. V was pared by 9 bases and J by 2 bases, with 13 bases between. Germline values: CDR1 ENHRY, CDR2 SYGVKD. CDR3 DNA: TGTGCCATGACCGGGACAATTAACACTGAAGCTTTCTTT. As protein: CAMTGTINTEAFF.

V gene TRBV25-1 combines with J gene TRBJ1-2, with D unclear. The length of the CDR3 is 15 residues. The ends were cut back, 10 bases at V and 5 bases at J, with 23 bases in the middle. Germline CDR1 and CDR2: MGHDK and SYGVNS. CDR3 residues: CATPKALGTTYGYTF. The CDR3 DNA follows: TGTGCCACCCCCAAGGCCTTAGGAACTACATATGGCTACACCTTC.

The chain has TRBV28 and TRBJ1-2; D possibly corresponds to TRBD1 (5 bases). With 8 bases removed from V and 7 bases from J, the gap between germline ends came to 14 bases. The CDR3 runs to 12 residues. Germline-derived CDR1 and CDR2 are MDHEN and SYDVKM. The CDR3 DNA is TGTGCCAGCGATAGGCAGGGTTTTGGCTACACCTTC. It yields the protein CASDRQGFGYTF.